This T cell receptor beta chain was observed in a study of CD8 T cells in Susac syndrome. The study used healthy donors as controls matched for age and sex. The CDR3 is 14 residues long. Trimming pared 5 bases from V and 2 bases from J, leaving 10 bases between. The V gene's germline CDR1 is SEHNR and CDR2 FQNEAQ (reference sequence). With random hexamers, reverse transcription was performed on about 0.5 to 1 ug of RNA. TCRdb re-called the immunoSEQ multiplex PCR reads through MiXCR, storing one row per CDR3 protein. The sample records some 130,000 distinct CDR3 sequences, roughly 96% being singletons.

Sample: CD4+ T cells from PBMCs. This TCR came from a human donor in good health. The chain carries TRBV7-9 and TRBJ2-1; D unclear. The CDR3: CASSRPETYNEQFF. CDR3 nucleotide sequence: TGTGCCAGCAGCCGACCGGAGACCTACAATGAGCAGTTCTTC. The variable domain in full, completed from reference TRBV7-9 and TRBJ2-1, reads DTGVSQNPRHKITKRGQNVTFRCDPISEHNRLYWYRQTLGQGPEFLTYFQNEAQLEKSRLLSDRFSAERPKGSFSTLEIQRTEQGDSAMYLCASSRPETYNEQFFGPGTRLTVL.